Below are 7 T cell receptor beta chains sequenced from a single sample in a study of Ad26.COV2.S vaccination and SARS-CoV-2 variants. As for treatment: some 20 received Ad26.COV2.S at low or high dose, single or two shots; roughly 5 received placebo; per-sample allocation not given. Specimens were obtained on day 63 following the first vaccine or placebo injection. Measured with immunoSEQ multiplex PCR; TCRdb has only the in-frame clones, and not every one. The repertoire holds 400,000 to 450,000 clones, with around 90% as singletons. The sample here was peripheral blood, taken in a trial of Ad26.COV2.S vaccine versus placebo. Receptor source: a person aged 18 to 59 who received the Ad26.COV2.S COVID-19 vaccine or a placebo.

J is TRBJ2-3 and V is TRBV7-2, with 10 bases lining up with TRBD2. The J segment lost 5 bases and the V segment lost 3 bases, leaving 14 bases of the junction unmatched. This CDR3 region has 18 residues. Germline values: CDR1 SGHTA, CDR2 FQGNSA. The CDR3 DNA is TGTGCCAGCAGCTTCCCCTCGCCTAGCGGGAGAGGGGTAGATACGCAGTATTTT. This translates into CASSFPSPSGRGVDTQYF.

The chain is built from TRBV28 and TRBJ1-4; D is possibly TRBD1 (6 bases). CDR1 and CDR2 (germline): MDHEN, SYDVKM. Trimming left V 6 bases short and J 0 bases short, with 14 bases between. CDR3 length: 16 residues. The CDR3 DNA sequence: TGTGCCAGCAGACGTGGACAGTATGCAACTAATGAAAAACTGTTTTTT. Translated, it gives CASRRGQYATNEKLFF.

The gene calls are TRBV18 and TRBJ1-1, with D uncertain. Trimming stripped 0 bases from V and 4 bases from J, with 15 bases between. In germline, CDR1 is KGHSH, CDR2 LQKENI. This CDR3 has 16 amino acids. CDR3 amino acids: CASSPPSGEVGTEAFF. CDR3 in DNA: TGTGCCAGCTCACCACCCTCAGGTGAGGTCGGCACTGAAGCTTTCTTT.

The chain is built from TRBV28 and TRBJ2-2; 9 nucleotides align to TRBD1. V lost 6 bases, J lost 4 bases, and 12 bases stayed unmatched. This CDR3 has 17 amino acids. Germline CDR1 is MDHEN and CDR2 is SYDVKM. CDR3 coding DNA: TGTGCCAGCAGCCGGGGGAACGACAGGGGGACCACCGGGGAGCTGTTTTTT. It codes for CASSRGNDRGTTGELFF.

The chain carries TRBV6-5 and TRBJ2-7; TRBD2 matches 8 bases. Unmatched junction bases numbered 5, after V lost 7 bases and J lost 0 bases. Germline loops: CDR1 MNHEY, CDR2 SVGAGI. The CDR3 has 14 residues. The CDR3 DNA follows: TGTGCCAGCAAAGTCGCGGGAGGCTCCTACGAGCAGTACTTC. Translation gives CASKVAGGSYEQYF.

The chain couples TRBV9 to TRBJ1-5; D gene unclear. The germline V gene has CDR1 SGDLS and CDR2 YYNGEE. This CDR3 is built from 15 residues. Trimming removed 0 bases from V and 0 bases from J, with 7 bases in between. The CDR3, as DNA: TGTGCCAGCAGCGTAGGTTTTGGTAGCAATCAGCCCCAGCATTTT. Its protein product is CASSVGFGSNQPQHF.

This clone was recorded once. The chain is built from TRBV9 and TRBJ2-1; D is possibly TRBD1 (6 bases). Trimming removed 0 bases from V and 10 bases from J, with 20 bases in between. Germline lookup yields CDR1 SGDLS and CDR2 YYNGEE. The CDR3 runs to 16 residues. CDR3 nucleotides: TGTGCCAGCAGCGTAGCAGGTGGGGCAGGGGCGCTGGAGCAGTTCTTC. This codes for CASSVAGGAGALEQFF.